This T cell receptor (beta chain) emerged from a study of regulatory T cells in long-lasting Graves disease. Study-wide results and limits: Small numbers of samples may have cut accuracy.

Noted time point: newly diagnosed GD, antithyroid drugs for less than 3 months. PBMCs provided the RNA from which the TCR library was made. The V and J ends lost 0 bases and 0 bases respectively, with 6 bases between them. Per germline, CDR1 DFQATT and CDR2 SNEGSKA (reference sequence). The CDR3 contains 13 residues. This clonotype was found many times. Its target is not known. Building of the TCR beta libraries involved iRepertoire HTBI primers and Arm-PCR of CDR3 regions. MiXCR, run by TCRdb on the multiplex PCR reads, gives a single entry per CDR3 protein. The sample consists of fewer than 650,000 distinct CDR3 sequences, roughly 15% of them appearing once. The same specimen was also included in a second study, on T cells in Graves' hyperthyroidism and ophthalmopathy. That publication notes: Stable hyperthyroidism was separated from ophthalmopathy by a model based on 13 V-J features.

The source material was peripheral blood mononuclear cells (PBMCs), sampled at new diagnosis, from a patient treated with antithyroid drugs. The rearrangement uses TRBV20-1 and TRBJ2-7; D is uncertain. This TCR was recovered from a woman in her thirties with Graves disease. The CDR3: CSARESPSYEQYF. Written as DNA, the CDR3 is TGCAGTGCTAGAGAATCCCCCTCCTACGAGCAGTACTTC.